The entry below describes one T cell receptor beta chain. Authors' data handling: Reference gene primer amplification gave nucleated cell count estimates. The assay was immunoSEQ multiplex PCR, and TCRdb's table has in-frame clones only and misses some. V and J calls and clone size are copied from that table; D and trimming were computed from the DNA. The sample records roughly 280,000 clones, roughly 88% being singletons. Germline V lookup: CDR1 SNHLY, CDR2 FYNNEI. V lost 10 bases, J lost 2 bases, and 15 bases lay in between. The CDR3 totals 14 residues. These data come from a study of blood T cell repertoires in COVID-19. Overall study: Samples taken during acute and convalescent COVID-19 were collected in the United States, Italy and Spain.

The chain couples TRBV2 to TRBJ1-5; D remains ambiguous. The source material was peripheral blood. This TCR was sampled from a woman in her 70s with acute or convalescent COVID-19. The CDR3 DNA sequence: TGTGCCACCCAGAACGCCGCAGGCAATCAGCCCCAGCATTTT. It codes for CATQNAAGNQPQHF.